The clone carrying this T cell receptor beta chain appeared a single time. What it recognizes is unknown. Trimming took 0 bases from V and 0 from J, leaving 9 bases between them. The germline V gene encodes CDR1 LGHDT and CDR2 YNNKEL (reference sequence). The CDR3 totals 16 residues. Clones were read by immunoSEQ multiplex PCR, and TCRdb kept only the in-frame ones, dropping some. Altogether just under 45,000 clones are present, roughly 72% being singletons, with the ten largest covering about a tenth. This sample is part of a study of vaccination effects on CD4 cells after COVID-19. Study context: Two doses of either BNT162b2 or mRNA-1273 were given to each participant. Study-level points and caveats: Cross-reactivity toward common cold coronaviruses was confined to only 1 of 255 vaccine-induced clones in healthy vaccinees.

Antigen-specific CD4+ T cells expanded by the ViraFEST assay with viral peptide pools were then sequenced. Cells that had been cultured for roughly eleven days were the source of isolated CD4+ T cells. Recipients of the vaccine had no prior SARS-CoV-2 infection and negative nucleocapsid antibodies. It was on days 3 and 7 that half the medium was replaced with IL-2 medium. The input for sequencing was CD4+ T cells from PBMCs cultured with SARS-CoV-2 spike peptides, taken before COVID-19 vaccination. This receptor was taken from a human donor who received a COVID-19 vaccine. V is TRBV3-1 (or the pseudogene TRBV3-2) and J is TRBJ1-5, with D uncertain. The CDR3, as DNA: TGTGCCAGCAGCCAAGATACAACTTTTAGCAATCAGCCCCAGCATTTT. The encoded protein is CASSQDTTFSNQPQHF.